The 22 T cell receptor beta chains presented below share a single source sample, sequenced in a study of control samples from healthy donors and cancer patients (dated by TCRdb to 2018 to 2021). Receptor amplification or capture employed the immunoSEQ multiplex PCR assay. The table was pulled from immuneACCESS by TCRdb, which kept in-frame rearrangements only. Such tables lose some clones; where checked, under half of the loss comes from unresolved V genes, and the rest has no known cause. Within this sample are roughly 120,000 clones, with approximately 87% of them counted one time only. The top ten constitute around 10% of the sample. Sequencing was performed on blood. The receptor set was obtained from a man under 40 in good health.

The J gene is TRBJ1-6, the V gene TRBV3-1 (or the pseudogene TRBV3-2), with D maybe TRBD1 (6 bases). Germline V gene data show CDR1 as LGHDT and CDR2 as YNNKEL (reference sequence). The CDR3 has 15 residues. Trimming shortened V by 5 bases and J by 7 bases, and 15 bases separated the two germline ends. The CDR3 spells CASSGWGLENSPLHF. The CDR3, as DNA: TGTGCCAGCAGCGGGTGGGGGCTAGAGAATTCACCCCTCCACTTT.

The J gene is TRBJ1-2, the V gene TRBV12-3 or TRBV12-4; a possible D gene is TRBD1 (5 bases). V lost 10 bases, J lost 2 bases, and 14 bases lay in between. The CDR3 runs to 13 residues. The CDR3 DNA reads as TGTGCCACCTTTCGCGAGGGGAACTATGGCTACACCTTC. It specifies CATFREGNYGYTF.

Points on this clone: Other DNA sequences in this specimen translate into the identical CDR3. The genes are TRBV7-2 and TRBJ1-5; D is unresolved. The CDR3 totals 13 residues. Germline CDR1 is SGHTA and CDR2 is FQGNSA. Between the trimmed V and J ends, which lost 1 base and 4 bases, there was a span of 5 bases. In DNA, the CDR3 is TGTGCCAGCAGCTTAGACAGAAATCAGCCCCAGCATTTT. Protein: CASSLDRNQPQHF. Full variable domain (missing parts from reference TRBV7-2 and TRBJ1-5): GAGVSQSPSNKVTEKGKDVELRCDPISGHTALYWYRQSLGQGLEFLIYFQGNSAPDKSGLPSDRFSAERTGGSVSTLTIQRTQQEDSAVYLCASSLDRNQPQHFGDGTRLSIL.

CDR3 nucleotide sequence: TGCAGCGTTGACGGGGACAGTACCTACGAGCAGTACTTC. Its protein product is CSVDGDSTYEQYF. The rearrangement uses TRBV29-1 and TRBJ2-7; TRBD1 aligns across 7 bases. CDR3 size: 13 residues. Per germline, CDR1 SQVTM and CDR2 ANQGSEA. After removal of 3 bases from V and 2 bases from J, the junction contained 4 bases not matched to a gene.

This clone appeared once. The chain employs TRBV7-3 and TRBJ1-2; D unresolved. This CDR3 comprises 15 residues. Germline CDR1 reads SGHTA; CDR2 reads FQGTGA. V was shortened by 6 bases and J by 5 bases, with 19 bases between the two germline ends. CDR3 DNA: TGTGCCAGCAGGTACCGGGAAGCCCTACATTATGGCTACACCTTC. Protein: CASRYREALHYGYTF.

The chain couples TRBV2 to TRBJ1-3; weak D call: TRBD1 (6 bases). Between the trimmed V and J ends, which lost 4 bases and 0 bases, there was a span of 22 bases. Germline CDR1 and CDR2: SNHLY and FYNNEI. The CDR3 sequence is 19 residues long. CDR3 sequence: CASSVPPSGTRGSGNTIYF. CDR3 coding DNA: TGTGCCAGCAGTGTCCCACCCTCCGGGACAAGGGGCTCTGGAAACACCATATATTTT.

This chain connects TRBV5-1 to TRBJ2-7; D unclear. V gave up 2 bases and J gave up 3 bases, with 9 bases separating them. This CDR3 has 13 amino acids. CDR1 is SGHRS, CDR2 YFSETQ, per germline. This CDR3 is CASSLGTNYEQYV. The DNA for the CDR3 is TGCGCCAGCAGCTTAGGCACCAACTACGAGCAGTACGTC.

This clone was seen a few times. Other nucleotide sequences in the sample specify the same CDR3. The chain joins TRBV2 to TRBJ1-5; the match to TRBD1 covers 7 bases. The CDR3 contains 14 residues. Losses at the gene ends were 7 bases for V and 0 bases for J; bases not matched to a gene: 3. CDR1 and CDR2 from the germline V gene are SNHLY and FYNNEI. CDR3 coding DNA: TGTGCCAGCACCGACAGGGATAGCAATCAGCCCCAGCATTTT. It codes for CASTDRDSNQPQHF. Filled out from reference TRBV2 and TRBJ1-5, the complete variable domain reads EPEVTQTPSHQVTQMGQEVILRCVPISNHLYFYWYRQILGQKVEFLVSFYNNEISEKSEIFDDQFSVERPDGSNFTLKIRSTKLEDSAMYFCASTDRDSNQPQHFGDGTRLSIL.

The chain couples TRBV10-3 to TRBJ1-3; TRBD1 agrees at 7 bases. Germline V gene sequence: CDR1 ENHRY, CDR2 SYGVKD. The trim removed 4 bases at V and 0 bases at J, leaving 3 bases unmatched. CDR3 size: 15 residues. CDR3 coding DNA: TGTGCCATCAGTGCGCAGGGGGTCTCTGGAAACACCATATATTTT. This translates into CAISAQGVSGNTIYF.

The chain recombines TRBV7-2 with TRBJ1-1; 9 nucleotides align to TRBD1. V lost 3 bases to trimming and J lost 10 bases; unmatched junction nucleotides: 6. The CDR3 contains 13 residues. Germline V lookup: CDR1 SGHTA, CDR2 FQGNSA. The CDR3 loop reads CASSFTETGGAFF. In nucleotides, the CDR3 is TGTGCCAGCAGCTTCACGGAGACAGGGGGAGCTTTCTTT.

The chain links TRBV6-1 to TRBJ1-2, with D unresolved. The CDR3 covers 13 residues. The V end lost 1 base, the J end lost 7 bases, and 10 bases lay between the germline ends. The germline gives CDR1 MNHNS, CDR2 SASEGT. The DNA for the CDR3 is TGTGCCAGCAGTGAAGTTGGGGTAGGTGGCTACACCTTC. This sequence encodes CASSEVGVGGYTF.

The chain employs TRBV27 and TRBJ1-1; TRBD1 agrees at 10 bases. From germline, CDR1 is MNHEY and CDR2 SMNVEV (reference sequence). J lost 5 bases, V lost 3 bases, and 6 bases had no gene match. This CDR3 has 15 amino acids. CDR3 bases: TGTGCCAGCAGTTTGACAGGGGGCGGAGGGACTGAAGCTTTCTTT. The encoded protein is CASSLTGGGGTEAFF.

This clone appeared once. The chain combines TRBV2 with TRBJ1-3; the D is unclear. V gave up 3 bases and J gave up 0 bases, with 9 bases separating them. The CDR3 is 15 residues long. Germline V gives CDR1 SNHLY, CDR2 FYNNEI. For the CDR3, the DNA is TGTGCCAGCAGTGATACGGGTATCTCTGGAAACACCATATATTTT. It codes for CASSDTGISGNTIYF.

The chain uses TRBV19 and TRBJ1-5; D not resolved. The germline V and J ends were trimmed by 5 bases and 0 bases, with 11 bases remaining between them. From germline, CDR1 is LNHDA and CDR2 SQIVND (reference sequence). CDR3 size: 15 residues. The CDR3 DNA sequence: TGTGCCAGTAGTGGAGGAAAATATAGCAATCAGCCCCAGCATTTT. Translation gives CASSGGKYSNQPQHF.

The chain links TRBV5-1 to TRBJ1-6; D may be TRBD1 (6 bases). CDR1 and CDR2 (germline): SGHRS, YFSETQ. Trimming pared 0 bases from V and 6 bases from J, leaving 10 bases between. The CDR3 extends over 15 amino acids. CDR3 residues: CASSLGGRINSPLHF. In DNA, the CDR3 is TGCGCCAGCAGCTTGGGGGGGCGGATTAATTCACCCCTCCACTTT.

V gene TRBV7-3 combines with J gene TRBJ1-4, with D hard to call. The germline V gene encodes CDR1 SGHTA and CDR2 FQGTGA. The CDR3 loop spans 13 amino acids. V was trimmed by 3 bases and J by 10 bases, leaving 12 bases between them. CDR3 protein: CASSLSQGGKLFF. Written as DNA, the CDR3 is TGTGCCAGCAGCTTGAGTCAAGGCGGAAAACTGTTTTTT.

Here the CDR3 reads CASTLATGVEREKLFF. The CDR3 DNA follows: TGCGCCAGCACCCTCGCGACAGGGGTGGAGCGGGAAAAACTGTTTTTT. V usage is TRBV5-1 and J usage is TRBJ1-4; 8 bases match TRBD1. V lost 6 bases to trimming and J lost 8 bases; unmatched junction nucleotides: 15. This CDR3 is built from 16 residues. Germline V gene sequence: CDR1 SGHRS, CDR2 YFSETQ.

The rearrangement uses TRBV3-1 (or the pseudogene TRBV3-2) and TRBJ1-1, with 7 nucleotides matching TRBD1. CDR1 is LGHDT, CDR2 YNNKEL, per germline (reference sequence). This CDR3 has 16 residues. The trim removed 3 bases at V and 4 bases at J, leaving 11 bases unmatched. For the CDR3, the DNA is TGTGCCAGCAGCCAGGAGACAGGGCGGTTTGGCACTGAAGCTTTCTTT. Amino acids: CASSQETGRFGTEAFF.

The genes are TRBV7-3 and TRBJ2-1; 9 nucleotides line up with TRBD2. Germline CDR1 is SGHTA and CDR2 is FQGTGA. Unmatched junction bases numbered 9, after V lost 5 bases and J lost 7 bases. This CDR3 is 15 amino acids long. CDR3 sequence reads: CASSLTGTSRNEQFF. The CDR3 DNA sequence: TGTGCCAGCAGCCTTACCGGGACTAGCAGGAATGAGCAGTTCTTC.

This chain's CDR3 is CASRSQGRRVGTEAFF. CDR3 nucleotide sequence: TGTGCCAGCAGGTCACAGGGGCGAAGGGTGGGCACTGAAGCTTTCTTT. This sequence joins TRBV28 and TRBJ1-1; 7 bases map to TRBD1. V shed 6 bases and J 4 bases; nucleotides not matched to a gene: 14. Germline V gene sequence: CDR1 MDHEN, CDR2 SYDVKM. CDR3 size: 16 residues. The full variable domain, completed using reference TRBV28 and TRBJ1-1, is DVKVTQSSRYLVKRTGEKVFLECVQDMDHENMFWYRQDPGLGLRLIYFSYDVKMKEKGDIPEGYSVSREKKERFSLILESASTNQTSMYLCASRSQGRRVGTEAFFGQGTRLTVV.

The V and J genes are TRBV5-1 and TRBJ2-7, with no clear D. The CDR3 consists of 14 residues. Germline CDR1 reads SGHRS; CDR2 reads YFSETQ. The V gene lost 0 bases and the J gene lost 6 bases, with 13 bases spanning the gap. Written as DNA, the CDR3 is TGCGCCAGCAGCTTGGGCCCAGTGGCCCGCGAGCAGTACGTC. It codes for CASSLGPVAREQYV.

The J gene is TRBJ1-1, the V gene TRBV2; 8 bases are shared with TRBD1. Trimming took 6 bases from V and 5 from J; bases not matched to a gene: 8. Germline CDR1 reads SNHLY; CDR2 reads FYNNEI. The CDR3 contains 14 residues. The CDR3 sequence is CASSSQGARTEAFF. The CDR3 coding sequence is TGTGCCAGCAGCTCGCAGGGGGCGCGAACTGAAGCTTTCTTT.